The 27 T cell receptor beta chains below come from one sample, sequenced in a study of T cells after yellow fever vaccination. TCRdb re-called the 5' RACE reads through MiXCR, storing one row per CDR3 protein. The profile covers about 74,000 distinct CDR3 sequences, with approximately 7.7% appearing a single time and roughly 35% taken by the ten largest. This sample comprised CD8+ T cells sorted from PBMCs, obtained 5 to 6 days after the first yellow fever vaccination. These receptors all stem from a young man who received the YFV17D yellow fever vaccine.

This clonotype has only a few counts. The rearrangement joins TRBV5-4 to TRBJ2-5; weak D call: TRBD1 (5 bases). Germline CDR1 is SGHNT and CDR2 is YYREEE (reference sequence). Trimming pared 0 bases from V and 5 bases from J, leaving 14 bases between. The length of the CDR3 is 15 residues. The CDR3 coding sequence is TGTGCCAGCAGCTTGGCCTACGACAGTGGGGAGACCCAGTACTTC. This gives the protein CASSLAYDSGETQYF.

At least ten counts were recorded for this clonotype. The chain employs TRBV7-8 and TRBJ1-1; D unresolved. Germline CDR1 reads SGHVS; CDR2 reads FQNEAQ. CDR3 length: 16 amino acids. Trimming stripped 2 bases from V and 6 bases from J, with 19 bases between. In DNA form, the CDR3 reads TGTGCCAGCAGCTTATCGTCAGGAGGTCCCTACGCTGAAGCTTTCTTT. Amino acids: CASSLSSGGPYAEAFF.

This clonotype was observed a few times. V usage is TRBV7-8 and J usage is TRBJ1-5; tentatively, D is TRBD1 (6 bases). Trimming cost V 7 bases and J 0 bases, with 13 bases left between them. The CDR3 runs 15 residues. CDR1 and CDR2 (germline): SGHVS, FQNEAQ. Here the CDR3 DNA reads TGTGCCAGCACCCTCGAAGGGGGTAGCAATCAGCCCCAGCATTTT. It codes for CASTLEGGSNQPQHF.

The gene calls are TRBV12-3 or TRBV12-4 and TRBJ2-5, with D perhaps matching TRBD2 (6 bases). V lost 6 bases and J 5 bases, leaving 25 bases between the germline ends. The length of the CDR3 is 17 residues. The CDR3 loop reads CASSLIRGTPNGETQYF. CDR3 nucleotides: TGTGCCAGCAGCCTTATTCGCGGGACTCCGAACGGGGAGACCCAGTACTTC.

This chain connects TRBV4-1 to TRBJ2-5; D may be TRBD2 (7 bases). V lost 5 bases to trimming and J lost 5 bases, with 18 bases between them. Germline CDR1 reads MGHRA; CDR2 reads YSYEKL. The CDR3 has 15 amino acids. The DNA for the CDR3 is TGCGCCAGCAGCAAACTAGGGGGGGGATCGGAGACCCAGTACTTC. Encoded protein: CASSKLGGGSETQYF.

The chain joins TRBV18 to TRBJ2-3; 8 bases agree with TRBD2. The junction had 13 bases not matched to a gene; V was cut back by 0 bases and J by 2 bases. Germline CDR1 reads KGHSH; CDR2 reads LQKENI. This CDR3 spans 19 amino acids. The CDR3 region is CASSPPAPGTRSATDTQYF. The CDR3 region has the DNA TGTGCCAGCTCACCACCAGCTCCCGGGACTAGGAGTGCCACAGATACGCAGTATTTT.

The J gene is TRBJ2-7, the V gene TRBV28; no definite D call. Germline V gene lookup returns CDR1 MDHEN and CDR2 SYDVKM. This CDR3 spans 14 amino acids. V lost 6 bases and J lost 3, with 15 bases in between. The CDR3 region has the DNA TGTGCCAGCAGCCCTAGGCGGCTGATCTACGAGCAGTACTTC. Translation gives CASSPRRLIYEQYF.

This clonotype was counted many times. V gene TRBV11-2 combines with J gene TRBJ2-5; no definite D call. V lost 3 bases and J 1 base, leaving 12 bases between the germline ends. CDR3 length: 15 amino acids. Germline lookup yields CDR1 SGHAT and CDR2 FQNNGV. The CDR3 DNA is TGTGCCAGCAGCTTCGGGTCGGATTCCCAAGAGACCCAGTACTTC. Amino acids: CASSFGSDSQETQYF.

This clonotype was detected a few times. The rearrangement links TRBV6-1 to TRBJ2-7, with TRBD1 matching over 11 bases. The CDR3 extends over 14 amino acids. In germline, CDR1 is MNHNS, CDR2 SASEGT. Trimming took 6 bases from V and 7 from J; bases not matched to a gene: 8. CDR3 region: CASRGDRGLGEQYF. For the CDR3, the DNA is TGTGCCAGCAGGGGGGACAGGGGGTTGGGGGAGCAGTACTTC.

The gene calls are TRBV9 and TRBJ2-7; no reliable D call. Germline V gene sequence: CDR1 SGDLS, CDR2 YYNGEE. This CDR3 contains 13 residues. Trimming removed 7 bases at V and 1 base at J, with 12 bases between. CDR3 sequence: CASAPTISYEQYF. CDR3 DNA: TGTGCCAGCGCGCCAACTATTTCCTACGAGCAGTACTTC.

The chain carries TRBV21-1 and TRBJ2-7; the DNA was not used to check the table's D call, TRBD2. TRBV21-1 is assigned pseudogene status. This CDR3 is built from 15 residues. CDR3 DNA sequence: TGTGCCAGCAGCACAGGACTAGCGGTAACCTACGAGCAGTACGTC. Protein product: CASSTGLAVTYEQYV.

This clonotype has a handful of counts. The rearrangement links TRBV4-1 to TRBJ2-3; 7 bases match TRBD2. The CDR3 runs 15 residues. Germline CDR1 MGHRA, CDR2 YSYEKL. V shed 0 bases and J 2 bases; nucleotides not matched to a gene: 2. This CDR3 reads CASSQEGGTTDTQYF. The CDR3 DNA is TGCGCCAGCAGCCAAGAGGGGGGGACCACAGATACGCAGTATTTT.

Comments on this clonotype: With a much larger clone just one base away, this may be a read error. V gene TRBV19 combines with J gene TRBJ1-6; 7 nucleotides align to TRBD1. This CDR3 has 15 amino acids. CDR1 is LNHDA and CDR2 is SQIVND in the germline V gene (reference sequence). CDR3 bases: TGTTCCAGTAGCCCACCGACAGGGCCGGATTCACCCCTCCACTTT. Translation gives CSSSPPTGPDSPLHF.

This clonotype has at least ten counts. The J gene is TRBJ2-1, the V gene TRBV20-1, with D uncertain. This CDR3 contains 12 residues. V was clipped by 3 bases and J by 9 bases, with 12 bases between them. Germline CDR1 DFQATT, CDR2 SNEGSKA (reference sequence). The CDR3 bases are TGCAGTGCTAGCGGGCGGTCGAGTGAGCAGTTCTTC. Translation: CSASGRSSEQFF.

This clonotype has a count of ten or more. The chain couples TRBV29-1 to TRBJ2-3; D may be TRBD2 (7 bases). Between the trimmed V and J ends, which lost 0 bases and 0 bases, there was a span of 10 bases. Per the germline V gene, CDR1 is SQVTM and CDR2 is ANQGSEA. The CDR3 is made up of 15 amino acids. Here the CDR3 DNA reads TGCAGCGTTGAAGAGGCGGGGGCTAGCACAGATACGCAGTATTTT. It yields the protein CSVEEAGASTDTQYF.

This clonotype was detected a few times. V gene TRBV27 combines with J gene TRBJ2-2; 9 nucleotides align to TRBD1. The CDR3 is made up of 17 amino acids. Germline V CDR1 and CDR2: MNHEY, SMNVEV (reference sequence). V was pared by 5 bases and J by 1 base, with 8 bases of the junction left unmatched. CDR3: CASSQDRGPENTGELFF. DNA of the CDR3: TGTGCCAGCAGTCAGGACAGGGGCCCCGAGAACACCGGGGAGCTGTTTTTT.

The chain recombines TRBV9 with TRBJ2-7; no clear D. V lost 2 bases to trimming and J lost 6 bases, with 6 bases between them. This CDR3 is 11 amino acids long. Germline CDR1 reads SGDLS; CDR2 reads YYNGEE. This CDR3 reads CASSVYGEQYV. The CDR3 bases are TGTGCCAGCAGCGTTTACGGCGAGCAGTACGTC.

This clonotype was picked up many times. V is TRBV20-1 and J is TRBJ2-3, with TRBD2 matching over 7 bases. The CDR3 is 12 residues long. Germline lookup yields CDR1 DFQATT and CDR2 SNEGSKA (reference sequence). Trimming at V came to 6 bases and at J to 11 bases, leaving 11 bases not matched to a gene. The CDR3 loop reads CSAQPGGLMQYF. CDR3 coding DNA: TGCAGTGCGCAACCCGGGGGGTTGATGCAGTATTTT.

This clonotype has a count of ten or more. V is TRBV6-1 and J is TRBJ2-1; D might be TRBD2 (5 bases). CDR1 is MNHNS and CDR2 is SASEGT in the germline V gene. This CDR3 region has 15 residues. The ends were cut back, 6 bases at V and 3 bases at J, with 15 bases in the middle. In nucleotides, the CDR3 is TGTGCCAGCAGGGGCCCCACGAGGGTCTACAATGAGCAGTTCTTC. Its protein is CASRGPTRVYNEQFF.

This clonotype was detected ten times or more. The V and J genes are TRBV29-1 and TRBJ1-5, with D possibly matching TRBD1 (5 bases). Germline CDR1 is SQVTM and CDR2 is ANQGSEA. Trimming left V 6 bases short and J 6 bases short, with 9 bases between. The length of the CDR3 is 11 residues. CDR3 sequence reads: CSVGDSQPQHF. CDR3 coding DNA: TGCAGCGTCGGTGACAGTCAGCCCCAGCATTTT.

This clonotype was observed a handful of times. In nucleotides, the CDR3 is TGTGCCAGCAGCTTACTAGCGGGGGGCACGAGCAATGAGCAGTTCTTC. It encodes CASSLLAGGTSNEQFF. V is TRBV7-3 and J is TRBJ2-1, with 11 bases that match TRBD2. Trimming took 2 bases from V and 6 from J; bases not matched to a gene: 6. This CDR3 has 16 amino acids. The V gene's germline CDR1 is SGHTA and CDR2 FQGTGA. Full variable domain (outside the CDR3, taken from reference TRBV7-3 and TRBJ2-1): GAGVSQTPSNKVTEKGKYVELRCDPISGHTALYWYRQSLGQGPEFLIYFQGTGAADDSGLPNDRFFAVRPEGSVSTLKIQRTERGDSAVYLCASSLLAGGTSNEQFFGPGTRLTVL.

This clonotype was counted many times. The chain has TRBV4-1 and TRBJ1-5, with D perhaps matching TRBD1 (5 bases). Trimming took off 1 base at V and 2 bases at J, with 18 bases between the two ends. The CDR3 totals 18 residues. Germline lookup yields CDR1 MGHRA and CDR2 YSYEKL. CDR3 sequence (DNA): TGCGCCAGCAGCCAAGCGGTTGGAGGGGCGGTAGGCAATCAGCCCCAGCATTTT. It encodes CASSQAVGGAVGNQPQHF.

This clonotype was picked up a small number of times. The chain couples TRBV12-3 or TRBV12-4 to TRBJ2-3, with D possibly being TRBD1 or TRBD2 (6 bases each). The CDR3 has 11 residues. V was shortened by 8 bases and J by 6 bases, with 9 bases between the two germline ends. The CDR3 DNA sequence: TGTGCCAGCGGGGGGCTGGATACGCAGTATTTT. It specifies CASGGLDTQYF.

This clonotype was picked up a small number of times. The DNA for the CDR3 is TGCGCCAGCAGCCAACTGAGCTCTGGGGCCAACGTCCTGACTTTC. Its protein product is CASSQLSSGANVLTF. V usage is TRBV4-1 and J usage is TRBJ2-6, with no clear D. Germline CDR1 is MGHRA and CDR2 is YSYEKL. V was shortened by 2 bases and J by 0 bases, with 5 bases between the two germline ends. This CDR3 has 15 residues.

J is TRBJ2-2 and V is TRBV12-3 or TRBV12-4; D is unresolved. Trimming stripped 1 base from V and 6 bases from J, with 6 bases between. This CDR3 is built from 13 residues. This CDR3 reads CASSLGQPGELFF. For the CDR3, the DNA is TGTGCCAGCAGTTTAGGGCAGCCCGGGGAGCTGTTTTTT.

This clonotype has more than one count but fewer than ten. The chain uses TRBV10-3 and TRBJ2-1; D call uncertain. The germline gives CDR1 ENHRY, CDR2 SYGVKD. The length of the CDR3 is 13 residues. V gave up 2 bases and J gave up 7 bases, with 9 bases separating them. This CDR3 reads CAISEPGRNEQFF. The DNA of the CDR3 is TGTGCCATCAGTGAGCCCGGCCGGAATGAGCAGTTCTTC.

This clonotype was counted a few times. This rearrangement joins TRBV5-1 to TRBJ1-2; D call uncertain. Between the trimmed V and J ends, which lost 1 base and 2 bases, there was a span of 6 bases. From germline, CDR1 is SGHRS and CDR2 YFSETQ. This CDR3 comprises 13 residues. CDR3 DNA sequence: TGCGCCAGCAGCTTGCTCGGGAACTATGGCTACACCTTC. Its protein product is CASSLLGNYGYTF.